Below, 12 T cell receptor beta chains from the same sample are listed, as sequenced in a study of CD8+ T cells in alopecia areata. The treatment denotes: oral pan-JAK inhibitor, 5-10 mg twice daily. RNA was isolated and reverse transcribed to cDNA, the sequencing template. Measured with immunoSEQ multiplex PCR; TCRdb has only the in-frame clones, and not every one. This table has a few hundred thousand clones, roughly two fifths appearing once. Specimen: CD4+ T cells sorted from blood, collected at week 34, from a patient treated with tofacitinib. Receptors were obtained from a human donor with alopecia areata.

The chain joins TRBV29-1 to TRBJ1-2; 11 bases fit TRBD1. The CDR3 has 13 residues. Trimming cost V 4 bases and J 7 bases; bases outside gene matches: 5. CDR1 and CDR2 (germline): SQVTM, ANQGSEA. In DNA form, the CDR3 reads TGCAGCGTTGGTTGGACAGGGGGCAGTGGCTACACCTTC. The encoded protein is CSVGWTGGSGYTF.

This clone occurred a few times. The chain employs TRBV10-3 and TRBJ1-5; D is undetermined. Trimming left V 0 bases short and J 8 bases short, with 11 bases between. The CDR3 sequence is 14 residues long. CDR1 and CDR2 (germline): ENHRY, SYGVKD. In DNA form, the CDR3 reads TGTGCCATCAGTGAGTCCGAGGTCGGTAAGCCCCAGCATTTT. The encoded protein is CAISESEVGKPQHF.

In its sample, this clone was seen a few times. This chain links TRBV28 with TRBJ1-1, with 8 bases identical to TRBD1. CDR1 MDHEN and CDR2 SYDVKM come from the germline V gene. Trimming cost V 4 bases and J 0 bases; bases outside gene matches: 13. The CDR3 runs 18 residues. CDR3: CASSYGLRDRIMNTEAFF. CDR3 DNA sequence: TGTGCCAGCAGTTATGGGCTCCGGGACAGGATAATGAACACTGAAGCTTTCTTT.

The chain carries TRBV4-1 and TRBJ2-7; 7 bases match TRBD2. The CDR3 contains 16 residues. Trimming took 0 bases from V and 3 from J; bases not matched to a gene: 8. Germline assignment: CDR1 MGHRA and CDR2 YSYEKL. Written as DNA, the CDR3 is TGCGCCAGCAGCCAAGATGTGACTAGCACCAGCTACGAGCAGTACTTC. Its translation: CASSQDVTSTSYEQYF.

This clone has just a few counts. CDR3 sequence: CATSIKKGTRYEQYF. CDR3 nucleotides: TGTGCCACCAGCATAAAAAAGGGGACCCGCTACGAGCAGTACTTC. The rearrangement joins TRBV15 to TRBJ2-7; TRBD1 or TRBD2 may be the D gene (5 bases each). In germline, CDR1 is LNHNV, CDR2 YYDKDF (reference sequence). CDR3 length: 15 residues. V lost 4 bases and J lost 3, with 16 bases in between.

There are a few counts of this clone. CDR3 amino acids: CASSVEAGTPADTQYF. DNA of the CDR3: TGTGCCAGCAGCGTAGAGGCGGGAACTCCGGCGGATACGCAGTATTTT. V and J are TRBV9 and TRBJ2-3; weak D call: TRBD2 (6 bases). Per the germline V gene, CDR1 is SGDLS and CDR2 is YYNGEE. Trimming removed 0 bases at V and 6 bases at J, with 17 bases between. The CDR3 totals 16 residues.

This clone appeared a few times. The chain is built from TRBV6-6 and TRBJ2-7; 8 bases align to TRBD1. V was clipped by 6 bases and J by 3 bases; unmatched bases: 10. CDR3 length: 15 amino acids. Germline CDR1 is MNHNY and CDR2 is SVGAGI (reference sequence). In DNA, the CDR3 is TGTGCCAGCAGCCGAAGAGACAGGGGCGGCTACGAGCAGTACTTC. Encoded protein: CASSRRDRGGYEQYF.

This clone was counted between two and nine times. J is TRBJ1-1 and V is TRBV29-1; D remains ambiguous. The CDR3 loop spans 15 amino acids. Germline-derived CDR1 and CDR2 are SQVTM and ANQGSEA. V lost 4 bases to trimming and J lost 2 bases, with 17 bases between them. CDR3 protein: CSVGPSYSPNTEAFF. The CDR3 nucleotides read TGCAGCGTTGGACCCTCATACAGTCCTAACACTGAAGCTTTCTTT.

This rearrangement joins TRBV6-5 to TRBJ2-5; D ambiguous. The V and J ends lost 7 bases and 4 bases respectively, with 7 bases between them. This CDR3 comprises 11 residues. Per the germline V gene, CDR1 is MNHEY and CDR2 is SVGAGI. CDR3 protein: CASNVGETQYF. The CDR3, as DNA: TGTGCCAGCAATGTTGGAGAGACCCAGTACTTC.

The chain couples TRBV5-4 to TRBJ2-1, with D perhaps TRBD1 (6 bases). Per germline, CDR1 SGHNT and CDR2 YYREEE (reference sequence). The CDR3 is made up of 15 amino acids. Trimming took off 1 base at V and 4 bases at J, with 12 bases between the two ends. The CDR3 DNA reads as TGTGCCAGCAGCTTGTCGGCAGGGGATTACAATGAGCAGTTCTTC. Translation gives CASSLSAGDYNEQFF.

The CDR3 sequence: CAWSPGTGGREAFF. As DNA, the CDR3 is TGTGCCTGGAGTCCCGGGACAGGGGGCCGGGAAGCTTTCTTT. The chain couples TRBV30 to TRBJ1-1; TRBD1 aligns across 12 bases. The CDR3 sequence is 14 residues long. Germline V CDR1 and CDR2: GTSNPN, SVGIG (reference sequence). After removal of 2 bases from V and 8 bases from J, the junction contained 6 bases not matched to a gene.

This clone was seen only once. The chain is built from TRBV5-6 and TRBJ2-6; D is unresolved. Trimming left V 7 bases short and J 2 bases short, with 7 bases between. The CDR3 totals 13 residues. Germline CDR1 reads SGHDT; CDR2 reads YYEEEE. Written as DNA, the CDR3 is TGTGCCAGCTGGCGTGCTGGGGCCAACGTCCTGACTTTC. Its translation: CASWRAGANVLTF. The full variable domain, with the rest looked up from reference TRBV5-6 and TRBJ2-6, is DAGVTQSPTHLIKTRGQQVTLRCSPKSGHDTVSWYQQALGQGPQFIFQYYEEEERQRGNFPDRFSGHQFPNYSSELNVNALLLGDSALYLCASWRAGANVLTFGAGSRLTVL.